The T cell receptor (beta chain) described here comes from a study of a mutant IDH1 vaccine in newly diagnosed glioma. Time point of the sample: week 5, during vaccination. What each vaccine dose contained was 300 ug of mutant IDH1 20-mer peptide, accompanied by topical imiquimod. A note on this clone: Its antigen remains unidentified.

This CDR3 spans 14 amino acids. Between the trimmed V and J ends, which lost 2 bases and 2 bases, there was a span of 9 bases. From germline, CDR1 is MGHRA and CDR2 YSYEKL. The table came from immunoSEQ multiplex PCR; TCRdb's copy has only in-frame clones and leaves some out. The repertoire holds 40,000 or so clones, with about nine tenths as singletons. This TCR came from a man aged 45-60 years with glioma. Sequencing was performed on PBMCs, taken from a glioma patient whose treatment included an IDH1 peptide vaccine. The chain uses TRBV4-1 and TRBJ2-5; D ambiguous. CDR3 in DNA: TGCGCCAGCAGCCAAACTCTAGTACAAGAGACCCAGTACTTC. Encoded protein: CASSQTLVQETQYF.